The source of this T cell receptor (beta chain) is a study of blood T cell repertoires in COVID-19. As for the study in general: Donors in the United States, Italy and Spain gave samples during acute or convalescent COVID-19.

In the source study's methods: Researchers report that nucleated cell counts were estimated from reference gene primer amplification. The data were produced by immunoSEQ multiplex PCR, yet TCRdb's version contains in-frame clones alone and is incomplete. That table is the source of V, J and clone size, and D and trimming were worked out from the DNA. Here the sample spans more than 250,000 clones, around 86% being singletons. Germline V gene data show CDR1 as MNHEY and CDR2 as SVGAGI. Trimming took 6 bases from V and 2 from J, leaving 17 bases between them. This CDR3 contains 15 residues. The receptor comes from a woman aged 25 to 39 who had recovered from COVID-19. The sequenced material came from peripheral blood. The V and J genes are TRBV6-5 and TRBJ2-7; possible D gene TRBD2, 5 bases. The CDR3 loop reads CASSPRLDGAYEQYF. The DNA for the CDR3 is TGTGCCAGCAGCCCCAGGTTGGACGGGGCCTACGAGCAGTACTTC.